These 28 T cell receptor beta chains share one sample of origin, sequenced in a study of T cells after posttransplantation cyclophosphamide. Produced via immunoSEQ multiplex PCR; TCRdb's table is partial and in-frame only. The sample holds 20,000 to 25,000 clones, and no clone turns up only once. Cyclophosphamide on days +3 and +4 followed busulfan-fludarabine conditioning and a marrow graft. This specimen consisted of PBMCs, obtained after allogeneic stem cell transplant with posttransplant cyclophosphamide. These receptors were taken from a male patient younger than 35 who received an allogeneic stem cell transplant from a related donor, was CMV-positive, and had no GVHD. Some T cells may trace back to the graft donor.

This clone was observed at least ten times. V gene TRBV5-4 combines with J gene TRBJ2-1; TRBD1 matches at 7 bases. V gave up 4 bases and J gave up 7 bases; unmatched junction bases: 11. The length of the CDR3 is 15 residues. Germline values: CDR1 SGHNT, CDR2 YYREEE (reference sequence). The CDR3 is CASSTLGQEKNEQFF. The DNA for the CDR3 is TGTGCCAGCAGCACCTTAGGACAGGAGAAAAATGAGCAGTTCTTC.

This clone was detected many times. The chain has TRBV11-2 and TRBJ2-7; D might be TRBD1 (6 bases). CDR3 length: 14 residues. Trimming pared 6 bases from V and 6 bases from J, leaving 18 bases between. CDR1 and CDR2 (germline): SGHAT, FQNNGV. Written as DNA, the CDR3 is TGTGCCAGCAGAAAAACAGGGAAAGGGCTCGAGCAGTACTTC. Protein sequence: CASRKTGKGLEQYF.

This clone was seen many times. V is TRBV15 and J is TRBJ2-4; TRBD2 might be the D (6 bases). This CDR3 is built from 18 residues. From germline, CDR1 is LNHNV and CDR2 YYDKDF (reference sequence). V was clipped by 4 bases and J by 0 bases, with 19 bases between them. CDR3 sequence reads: CATSNKGLNLIAKNIQYF. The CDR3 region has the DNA TGTGCCACCAGCAATAAGGGACTGAACCTAATAGCCAAAAACATTCAGTACTTC.

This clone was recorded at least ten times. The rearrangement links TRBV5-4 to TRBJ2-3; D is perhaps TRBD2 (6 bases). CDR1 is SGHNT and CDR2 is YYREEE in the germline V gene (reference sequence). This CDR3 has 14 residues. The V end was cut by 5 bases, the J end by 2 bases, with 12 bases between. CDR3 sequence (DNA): TGTGCCAGCAGGCCGGGACTCTACACAGATACGCAGTATTTT. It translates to CASRPGLYTDTQYF.

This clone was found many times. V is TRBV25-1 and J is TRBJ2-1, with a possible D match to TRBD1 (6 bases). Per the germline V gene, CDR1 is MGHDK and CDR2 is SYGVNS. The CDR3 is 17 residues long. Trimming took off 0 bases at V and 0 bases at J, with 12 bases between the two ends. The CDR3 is CASSEYNRVSSYNEQFF. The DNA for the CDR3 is TGTGCCAGCAGTGAATATAACAGGGTTAGCTCCTACAATGAGCAGTTCTTC.

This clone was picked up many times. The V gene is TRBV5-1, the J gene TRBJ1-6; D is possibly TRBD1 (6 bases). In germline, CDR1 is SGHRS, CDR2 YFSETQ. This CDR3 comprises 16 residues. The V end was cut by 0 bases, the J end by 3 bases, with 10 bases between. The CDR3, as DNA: TGCGCCAGCAGCTTGGCGGACAGTCTCTATAATTCACCCCTCCACTTT. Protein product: CASSLADSLYNSPLHF. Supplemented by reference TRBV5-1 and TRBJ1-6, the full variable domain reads KAGVTQTPRYLIKTRGQQVTLSCSPISGHRSVSWYQQTPGQGLQFLFEYFSETQRNKGNFPGRFSGRQFSNSRSEMNVSTLELGDSALYLCASSLADSLYNSPLHFGNGTRLTVT.

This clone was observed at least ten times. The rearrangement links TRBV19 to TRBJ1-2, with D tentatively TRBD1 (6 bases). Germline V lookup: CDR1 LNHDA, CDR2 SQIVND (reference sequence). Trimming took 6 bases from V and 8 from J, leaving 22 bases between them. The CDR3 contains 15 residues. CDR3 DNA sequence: TGTGCCAGTAGATCCACGGGGGGCGCTAGTGGCGGCTACACCTTC. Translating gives CASRSTGGASGGYTF.

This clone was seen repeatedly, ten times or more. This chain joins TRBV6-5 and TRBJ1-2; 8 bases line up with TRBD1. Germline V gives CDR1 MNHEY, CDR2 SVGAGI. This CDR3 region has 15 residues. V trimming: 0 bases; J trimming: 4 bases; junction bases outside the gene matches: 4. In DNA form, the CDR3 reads TGTGCCAGCAGTTACTCGCCCCAGGGGGCCTATGGCTACACCTTC. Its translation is CASSYSPQGAYGYTF.

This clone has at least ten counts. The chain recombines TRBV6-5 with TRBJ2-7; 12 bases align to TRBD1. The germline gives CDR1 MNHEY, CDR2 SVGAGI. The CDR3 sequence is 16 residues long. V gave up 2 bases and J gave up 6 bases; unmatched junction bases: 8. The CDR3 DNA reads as TGTGCCAGCAGTTACGGGGGGACAGGGGGCTTAAGCGAGCAGTACTTC. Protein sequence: CASSYGGTGGLSEQYF.

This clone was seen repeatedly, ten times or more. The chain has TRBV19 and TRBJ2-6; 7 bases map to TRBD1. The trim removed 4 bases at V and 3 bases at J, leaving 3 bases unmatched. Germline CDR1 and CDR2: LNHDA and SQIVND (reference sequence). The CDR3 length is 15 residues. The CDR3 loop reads CASSNRGVGANVLTF. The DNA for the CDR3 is TGTGCCAGTAGTAACAGGGGTGTTGGGGCCAACGTCCTGACTTTC.

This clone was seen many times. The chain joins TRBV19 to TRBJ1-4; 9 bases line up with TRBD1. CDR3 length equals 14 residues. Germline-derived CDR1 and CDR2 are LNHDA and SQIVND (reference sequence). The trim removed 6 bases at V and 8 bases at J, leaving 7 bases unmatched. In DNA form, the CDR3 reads TGTGCCAGTAGGGGGACAGGGTCAAACGAAAAACTGTTTTTT. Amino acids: CASRGTGSNEKLFF.

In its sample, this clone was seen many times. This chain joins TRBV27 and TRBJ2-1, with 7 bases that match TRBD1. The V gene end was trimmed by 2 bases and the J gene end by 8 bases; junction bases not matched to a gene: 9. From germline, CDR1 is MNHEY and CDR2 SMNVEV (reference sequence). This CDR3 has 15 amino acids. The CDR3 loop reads CASSLGQGVGHEQFF. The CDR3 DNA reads TGTGCCAGCAGTTTAGGGCAGGGGGTGGGCCATGAGCAGTTCTTC.

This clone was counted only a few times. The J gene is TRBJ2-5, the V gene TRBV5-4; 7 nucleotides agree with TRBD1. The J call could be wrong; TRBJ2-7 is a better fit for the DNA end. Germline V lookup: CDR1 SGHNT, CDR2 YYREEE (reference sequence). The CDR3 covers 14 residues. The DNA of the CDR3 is TGTGCCAGCACCACCTACAGGGGAAGAGGCGAGCAGTACTTC. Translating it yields CASTTYRGRGEQYF.

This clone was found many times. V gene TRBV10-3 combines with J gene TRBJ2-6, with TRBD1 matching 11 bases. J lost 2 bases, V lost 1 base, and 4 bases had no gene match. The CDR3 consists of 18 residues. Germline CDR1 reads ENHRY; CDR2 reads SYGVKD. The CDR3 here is CAISELGTGGTGANVLTF. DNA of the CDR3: TGTGCCATCAGTGAGTTAGGGACAGGGGGGACTGGGGCCAACGTCCTGACTTTC.

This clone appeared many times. The CDR3 reads CASRGQGDEQYF. In DNA, the CDR3 is TGTGCCAGCAGGGGACAGGGGGACGAGCAGTACTTC. The chain combines TRBV9 with TRBJ2-7, with 11 bases that match TRBD1. CDR1 SGDLS and CDR2 YYNGEE come from the germline V gene. The J segment lost 5 bases and the V segment lost 5 bases, leaving 0 bases of the junction unmatched. CDR3 length: 12 residues.

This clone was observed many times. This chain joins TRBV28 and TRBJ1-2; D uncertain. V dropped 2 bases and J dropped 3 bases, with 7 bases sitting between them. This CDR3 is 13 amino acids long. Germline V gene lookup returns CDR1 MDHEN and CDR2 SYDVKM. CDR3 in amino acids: CASSLQQYYGYTF. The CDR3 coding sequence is TGTGCCAGCAGTTTACAACAGTACTATGGCTACACCTTC.

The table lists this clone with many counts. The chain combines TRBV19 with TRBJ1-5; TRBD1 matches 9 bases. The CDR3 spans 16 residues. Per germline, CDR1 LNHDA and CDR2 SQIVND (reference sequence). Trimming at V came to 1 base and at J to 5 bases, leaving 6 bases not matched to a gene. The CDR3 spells CASSIGDRVWYQPQHF. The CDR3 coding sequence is TGTGCCAGTAGTATAGGGGACAGGGTATGGTATCAGCCCCAGCATTTT.

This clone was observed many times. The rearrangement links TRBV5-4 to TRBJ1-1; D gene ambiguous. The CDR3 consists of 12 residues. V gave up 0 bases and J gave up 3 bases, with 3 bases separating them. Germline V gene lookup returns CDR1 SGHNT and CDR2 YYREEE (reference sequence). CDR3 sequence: CASSLADTEAFF. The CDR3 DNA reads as TGTGCCAGCAGCTTGGCGGACACTGAAGCTTTCTTT.

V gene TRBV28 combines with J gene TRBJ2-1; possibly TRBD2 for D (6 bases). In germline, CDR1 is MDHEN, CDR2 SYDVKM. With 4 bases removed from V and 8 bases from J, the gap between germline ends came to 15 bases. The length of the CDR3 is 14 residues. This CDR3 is CASSYSGPSDEQFF. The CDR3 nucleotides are TGTGCCAGCAGTTATAGCGGTCCCTCGGATGAGCAGTTCTTC.

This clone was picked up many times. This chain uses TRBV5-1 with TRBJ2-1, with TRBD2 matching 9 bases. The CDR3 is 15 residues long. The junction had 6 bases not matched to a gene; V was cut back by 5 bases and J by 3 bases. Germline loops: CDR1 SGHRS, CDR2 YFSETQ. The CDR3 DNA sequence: TGCGCCAGCAGTCCCAGCGGGGGGAACTACAATGAGCAGTTCTTC. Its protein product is CASSPSGGNYNEQFF.

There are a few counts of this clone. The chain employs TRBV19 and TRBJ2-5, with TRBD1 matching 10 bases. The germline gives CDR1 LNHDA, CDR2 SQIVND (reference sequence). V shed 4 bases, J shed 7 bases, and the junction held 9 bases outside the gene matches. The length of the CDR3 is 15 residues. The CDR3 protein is CASSTRGTGAGTQYF. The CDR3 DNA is TGTGCCAGTAGTACAAGGGGGACAGGGGCGGGGACCCAGTACTTC.

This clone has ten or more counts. The CDR3: CASSLEGSEQFF. The CDR3 DNA sequence: TGTGCCAGCAGCTTAGAGGGGAGTGAGCAGTTCTTC. J is TRBJ2-1 and V is TRBV11-3; D is perhaps TRBD2 (5 bases). Germline V gene sequence: CDR1 SGHNT, CDR2 YENEEA. The CDR3 has 12 residues. Deletions cut 0 bases from V and 9 bases from J, with 6 bases between.

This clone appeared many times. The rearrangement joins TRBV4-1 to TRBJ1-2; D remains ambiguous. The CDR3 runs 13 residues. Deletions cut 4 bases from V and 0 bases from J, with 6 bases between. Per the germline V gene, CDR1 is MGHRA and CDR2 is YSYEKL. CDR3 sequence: CASSPLANYGYTF. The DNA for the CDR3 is TGCGCCAGCAGCCCCCTAGCTAACTATGGCTACACCTTC.

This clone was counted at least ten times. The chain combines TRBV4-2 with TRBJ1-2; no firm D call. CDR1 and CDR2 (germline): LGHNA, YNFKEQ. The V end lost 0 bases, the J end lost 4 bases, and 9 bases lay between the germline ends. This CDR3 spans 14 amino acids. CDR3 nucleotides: TGTGCCAGCAGCCAAGAAGACACTAGCTATGGCTACACCTTC. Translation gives CASSQEDTSYGYTF.

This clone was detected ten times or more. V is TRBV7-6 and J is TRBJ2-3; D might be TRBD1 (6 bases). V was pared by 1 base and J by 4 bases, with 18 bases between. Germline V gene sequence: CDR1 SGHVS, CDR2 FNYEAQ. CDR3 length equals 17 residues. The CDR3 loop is CASSLGRPRTAPDTQYF. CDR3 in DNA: TGTGCCAGCAGCTTAGGCCGCCCCCGGACAGCCCCAGATACGCAGTATTTT.

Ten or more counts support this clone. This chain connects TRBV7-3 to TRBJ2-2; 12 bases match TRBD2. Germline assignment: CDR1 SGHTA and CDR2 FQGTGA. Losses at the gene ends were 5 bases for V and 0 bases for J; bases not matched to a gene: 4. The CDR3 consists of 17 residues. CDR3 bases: TGTGCCAGCAGCCTACTAGCGGGAGGCCCGAACACCGGGGAGCTGTTTTTT. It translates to CASSLLAGGPNTGELFF.

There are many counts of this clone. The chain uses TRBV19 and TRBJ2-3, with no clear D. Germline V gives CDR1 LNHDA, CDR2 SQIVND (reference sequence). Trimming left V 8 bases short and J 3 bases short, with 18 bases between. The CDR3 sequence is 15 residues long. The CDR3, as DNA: TGTGCCAGTGGAAAGAGACAAGGCCGGACAGATACGCAGTATTTT. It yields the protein CASGKRQGRTDTQYF.

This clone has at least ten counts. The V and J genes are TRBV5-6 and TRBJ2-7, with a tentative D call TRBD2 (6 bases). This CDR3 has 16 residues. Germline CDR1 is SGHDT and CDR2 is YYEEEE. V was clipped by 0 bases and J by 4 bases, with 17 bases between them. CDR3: CASSLVKIGGDYEQYF. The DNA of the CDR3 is TGTGCCAGCAGCTTGGTTAAAATAGGAGGGGATTACGAGCAGTACTTC.